One TCR beta chain is described in this entry. Its specificity is unknown. These data originate in a study of OX40 agonist ivuxolimab in advanced cancers. Study findings and constraints: Among the nonresponders, some also had low normalized T-cell clonal expansion.

The table came from immunoSEQ multiplex PCR; TCRdb's copy has only in-frame clones and leaves some out. The profile shows roughly 32,000 clones, about three quarters of them singletons. The timepoints at which blood was sampled were baseline, cycle 4 day 1, and cycle 7 day 1. With 1 base clipped from V and 9 bases from J, the junction kept 7 bases outside the gene matches. This CDR3 region has 14 residues. Germline assignment: CDR1 GTSNPN and CDR2 SVGIG (reference sequence). Sequenced here: CD4+ or CD8+ T cells sorted from blood, sampled in a trial of the OX40 agonist ivuxolimab. This clonotype originated in an adult with an advanced solid tumor such as melanoma, head and neck, liver or kidney cancer. The V call is TRBV30, the J call TRBJ2-1, with TRBD2 matching over 9 bases. Here the CDR3 reads CAWSEGLARGEQFF. Written as DNA, the CDR3 is TGTGCCTGGAGTGAAGGACTAGCGAGGGGTGAGCAGTTCTTC.